This TCR beta chain was recovered during a study of a mutant IDH1 vaccine in newly diagnosed glioma. On the study more broadly: Patients arrived already treated with radiotherapy, temozolomide, or both, most having had both. Points from the study as a whole: The study observed vaccine-induced immune responses in more than 80% of patients.

Sequencing used immunoSEQ multiplex PCR; TCRdb keeps in-frame clones, though not all of them. The data contain around 100,000 clones, about 90% of them seen just once; the ten biggest clones take up roughly 0.61%. In regard to this clone: Its antigen is not identified.

V gave up 3 bases and J gave up 4 bases; unmatched junction bases: 6. This CDR3 comprises 15 residues. The germline CDR1 and CDR2 sequences are SGHTA and FQGNSA. The time point here: week 11, during vaccination. Doses comprised 300 ug of mutant IDH1 20-mer peptide each, plus topical imiquimod. Tumors from donors were new WHO grade 3 or 4 IDH1-mutant astrocytomas with ATRX loss. The TCR originated in a woman aged 45 to 65 with glioma. This rearrangement joins TRBV7-2 to TRBJ2-7, with 10 bases aligning to TRBD2. Sample: PBMCs, taken from a glioma patient whose treatment included an IDH1 peptide vaccine. CDR3 bases: TGTGCCAGCAGCTTGCCGGGACTAGCGAGTTACGAGCAGTACTTC. Encoded protein: CASSLPGLASYEQYF.